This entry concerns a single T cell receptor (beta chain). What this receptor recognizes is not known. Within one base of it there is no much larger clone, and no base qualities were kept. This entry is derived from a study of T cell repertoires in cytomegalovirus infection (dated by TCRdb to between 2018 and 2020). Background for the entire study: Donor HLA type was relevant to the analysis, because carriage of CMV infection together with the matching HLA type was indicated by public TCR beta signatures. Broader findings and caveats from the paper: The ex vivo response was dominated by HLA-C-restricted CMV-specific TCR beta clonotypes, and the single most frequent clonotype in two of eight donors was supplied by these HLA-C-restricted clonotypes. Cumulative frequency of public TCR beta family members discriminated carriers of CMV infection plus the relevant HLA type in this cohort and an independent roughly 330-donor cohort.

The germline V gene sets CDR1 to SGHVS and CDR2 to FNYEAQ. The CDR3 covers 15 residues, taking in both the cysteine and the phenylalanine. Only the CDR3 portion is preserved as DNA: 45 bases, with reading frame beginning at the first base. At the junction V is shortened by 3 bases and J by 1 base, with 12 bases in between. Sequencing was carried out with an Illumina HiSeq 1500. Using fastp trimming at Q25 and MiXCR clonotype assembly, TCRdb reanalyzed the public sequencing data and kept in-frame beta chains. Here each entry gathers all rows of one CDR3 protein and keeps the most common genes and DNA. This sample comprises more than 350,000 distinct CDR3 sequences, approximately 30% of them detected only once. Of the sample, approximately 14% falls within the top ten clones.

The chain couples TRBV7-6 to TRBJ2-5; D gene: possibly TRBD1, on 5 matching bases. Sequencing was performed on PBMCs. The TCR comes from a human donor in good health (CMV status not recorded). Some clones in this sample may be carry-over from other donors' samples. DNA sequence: TGTGCCAGCAGCTTGGCTGGACACCTCCAAGAGACCCAGTACTTC. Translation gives CASSLAGHLQETQYF.